This T cell receptor (beta chain) was captured by sequencing in a study of regulatory T cells in long-lasting Graves disease. Across the study: Patients newly diagnosed with Graves' had been on antithyroid drugs for under 3 months.

This clonotype turned up a few times. Building the TCR beta libraries relied on iRepertoire HTBI primers, and CDR3 regions underwent Arm-PCR. TCRdb reprocessed the multiplex PCR reads via MiXCR and lists one record per CDR3 protein. The data contain 550,000 to 650,000 distinct CDR3 sequences, about 16% of them singletons. CDR1 GTSNPN and CDR2 SVGIG come from the germline V gene (reference sequence). The V and J ends lost 1 base and 4 bases, in that order; junction bases with no gene match: 9. This CDR3 comprises 16 residues. The time point here: newly diagnosed GD, antithyroid drugs for less than 3 months. From RNA extracted from PBMCs, the TCR library was made. The same sample was also used in a study of T cells in Graves' hyperthyroidism and ophthalmopathy. That report notes: Newly diagnosed hyperthyroidism patients aged 18 to 65 years had disease lasting under 2 months. Together with thyroid ultrasound, orbital computed tomography, serum thyroxine and TRAb, clinical symptoms were used for diagnoses.

The material sequenced was peripheral blood mononuclear cells (PBMCs), taken at new diagnosis, from a patient treated with antithyroid drugs. The chain has TRBV30 and TRBJ2-3; 9 bases fit TRBD2. The source of this sequence is a man younger than 35 with Graves disease. The CDR3 region is CAWSDGWREGPDTQYF. The CDR3 bases are TGTGCCTGGAGTGATGGGTGGCGGGAGGGCCCAGATACGCAGTATTTT.